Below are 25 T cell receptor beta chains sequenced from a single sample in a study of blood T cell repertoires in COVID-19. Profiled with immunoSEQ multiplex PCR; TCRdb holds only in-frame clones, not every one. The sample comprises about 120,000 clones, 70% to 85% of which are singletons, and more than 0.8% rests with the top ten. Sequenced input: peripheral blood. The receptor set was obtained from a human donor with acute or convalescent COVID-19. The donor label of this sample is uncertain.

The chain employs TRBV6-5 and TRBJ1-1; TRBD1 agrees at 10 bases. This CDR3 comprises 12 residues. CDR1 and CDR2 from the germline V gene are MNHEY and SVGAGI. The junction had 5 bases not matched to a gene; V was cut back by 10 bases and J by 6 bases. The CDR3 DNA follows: TGTGCCACCTTAGACAGGGGGCCTGAAGCTTTCTTT. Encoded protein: CATLDRGPEAFF.

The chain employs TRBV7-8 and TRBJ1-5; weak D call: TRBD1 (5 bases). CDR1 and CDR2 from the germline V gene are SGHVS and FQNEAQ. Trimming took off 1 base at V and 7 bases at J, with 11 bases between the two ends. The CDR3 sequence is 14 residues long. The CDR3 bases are TGTGCCAGCAGCTTAGGGCAGGGAGGCCAGCCCCAGCATTTT. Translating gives CASSLGQGGQPQHF. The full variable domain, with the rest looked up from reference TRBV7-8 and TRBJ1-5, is GAGVSQSPRYKVAKRGQDVALRCDPISGHVSLFWYQQALGQGPEFLTYFQNEAQLDKSGLPSDRFFAERPEGSVSTLKIQRTQQEDSAVYLCASSLGQGGQPQHFGDGTRLSIL.

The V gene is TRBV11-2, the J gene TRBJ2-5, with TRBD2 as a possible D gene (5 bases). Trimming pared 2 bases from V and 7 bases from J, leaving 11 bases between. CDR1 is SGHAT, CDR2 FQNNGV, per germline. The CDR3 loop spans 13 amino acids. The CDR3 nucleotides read TGTGCCAGCAGCTTAAACCCAGGAGGGACCCAGTACTTC. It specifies CASSLNPGGTQYF. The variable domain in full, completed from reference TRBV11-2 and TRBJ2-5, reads EAGVAQSPRYKIIEKRQSVAFWCNPISGHATLYWYQQILGQGPKLLIQFQNNGVVDDSQLPKDRFSAERLKGVDSTLKIQPAKLEDSAVYLCASSLNPGGTQYFGPGTRLLVL.

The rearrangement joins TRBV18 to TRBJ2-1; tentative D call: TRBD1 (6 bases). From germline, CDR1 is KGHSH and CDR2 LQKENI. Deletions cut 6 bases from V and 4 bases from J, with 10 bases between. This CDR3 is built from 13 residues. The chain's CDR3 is CASSTGTYNEQFF. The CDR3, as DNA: TGTGCCAGCTCGACAGGAACTTACAATGAGCAGTTCTTC.

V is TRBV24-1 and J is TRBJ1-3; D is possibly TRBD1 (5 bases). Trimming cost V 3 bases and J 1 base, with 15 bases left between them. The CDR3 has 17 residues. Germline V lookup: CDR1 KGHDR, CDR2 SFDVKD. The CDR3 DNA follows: TGTGCCACCAGTGATCCCAGGGAAGGCGGATCTGGAAACACCATATATTTT. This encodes CATSDPREGGSGNTIYF.

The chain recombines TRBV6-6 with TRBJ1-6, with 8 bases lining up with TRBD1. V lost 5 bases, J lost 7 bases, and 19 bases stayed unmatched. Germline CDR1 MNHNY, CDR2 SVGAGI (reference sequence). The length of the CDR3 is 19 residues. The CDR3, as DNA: TGTGCCAGCAGTCGCAAGCGGCCTGGTGGACAGGGTACCAATTCACCCCTCCACTTT. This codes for CASSRKRPGGQGTNSPLHF.

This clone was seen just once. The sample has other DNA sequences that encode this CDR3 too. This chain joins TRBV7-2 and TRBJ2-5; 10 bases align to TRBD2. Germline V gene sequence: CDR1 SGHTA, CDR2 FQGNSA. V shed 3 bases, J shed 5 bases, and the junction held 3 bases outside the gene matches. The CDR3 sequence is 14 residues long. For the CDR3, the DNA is TGTGCCAGCAGCTTTAGTAGCGGGGGGGAGACCCAGTACTTC. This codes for CASSFSSGGETQYF.

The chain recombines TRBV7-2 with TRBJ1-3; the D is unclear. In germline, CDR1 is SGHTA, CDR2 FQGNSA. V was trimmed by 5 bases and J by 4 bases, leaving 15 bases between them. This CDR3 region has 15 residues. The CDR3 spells CASSEGRTPGNTIYF. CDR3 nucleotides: TGTGCCAGCAGCGAAGGGAGGACCCCCGGAAACACCATATATTTT.

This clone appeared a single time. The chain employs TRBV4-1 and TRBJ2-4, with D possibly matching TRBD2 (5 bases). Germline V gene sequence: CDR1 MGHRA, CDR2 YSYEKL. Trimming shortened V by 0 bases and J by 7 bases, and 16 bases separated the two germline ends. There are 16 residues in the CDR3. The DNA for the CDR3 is TGCGCCAGCAGCCAAGATCGGTTAGGCGGGCGGAACATTCAGTACTTC. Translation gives CASSQDRLGGRNIQYF.

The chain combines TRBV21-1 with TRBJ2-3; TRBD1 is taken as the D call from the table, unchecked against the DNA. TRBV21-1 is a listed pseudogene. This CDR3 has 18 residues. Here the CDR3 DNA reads TGTGCCAGCAGCAAAGGGATCGGGTCAGGGGATCCTACAGATACGCAGTATTTT. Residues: CASSKGIGSGDPTDTQYF.

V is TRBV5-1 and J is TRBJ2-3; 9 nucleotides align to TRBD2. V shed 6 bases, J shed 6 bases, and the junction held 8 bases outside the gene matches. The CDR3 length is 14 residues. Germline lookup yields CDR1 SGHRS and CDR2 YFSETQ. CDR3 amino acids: CASKLAGARDTQYF. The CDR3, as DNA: TGCGCCAGCAAATTAGCGGGGGCGAGGGATACGCAGTATTTT.

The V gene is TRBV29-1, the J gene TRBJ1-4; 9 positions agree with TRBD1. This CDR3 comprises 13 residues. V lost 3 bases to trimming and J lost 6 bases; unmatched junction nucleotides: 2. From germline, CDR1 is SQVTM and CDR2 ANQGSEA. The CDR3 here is CSVEGQGDEKLFF. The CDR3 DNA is TGCAGCGTTGAGGGACAGGGAGATGAAAAACTGTTTTTT.

The CDR3 nucleotides read TGTGCCAGCAGCTTAGACAGGGTCGCGCCCCGAACGACGTACGAGCAGTACTTC. It translates to CASSLDRVAPRTTYEQYF. V and J are TRBV7-2 and TRBJ2-7; a possible D gene is TRBD1 (6 bases). Germline V gene sequence: CDR1 SGHTA, CDR2 FQGNSA. Trimming stripped 1 base from V and 4 bases from J, with 23 bases between. The CDR3 is 18 amino acids.

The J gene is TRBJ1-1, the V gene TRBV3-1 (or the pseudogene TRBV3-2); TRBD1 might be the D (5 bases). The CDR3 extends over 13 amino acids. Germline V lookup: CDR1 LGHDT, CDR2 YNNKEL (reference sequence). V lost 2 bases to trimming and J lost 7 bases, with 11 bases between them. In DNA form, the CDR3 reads TGTGCCAGCAGCCAAAAGGGGTGGGGTGAAGCTTTCTTT. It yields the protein CASSQKGWGEAFF.

The CDR3: CASSPIRDRPKETQYF. As DNA, the CDR3 is TGCGCCAGCAGTCCCATACGAGACAGGCCGAAAGAGACCCAGTACTTC. V is TRBV10-1 and J is TRBJ2-5, with D maybe TRBD1 (6 bases). CDR1 and CDR2 from the germline V gene are WNHNN and SYGVQD (reference sequence). The CDR3 has 16 amino acids. Trimming left V 5 bases short and J 3 bases short, with 19 bases between.

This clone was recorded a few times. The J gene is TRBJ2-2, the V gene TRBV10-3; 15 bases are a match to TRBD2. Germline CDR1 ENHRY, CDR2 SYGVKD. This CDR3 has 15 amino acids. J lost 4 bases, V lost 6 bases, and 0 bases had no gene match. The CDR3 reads CAIRGLAGGTGELFF. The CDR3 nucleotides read TGTGCCATCAGGGGACTAGCGGGGGGCACCGGGGAGCTGTTTTTT.

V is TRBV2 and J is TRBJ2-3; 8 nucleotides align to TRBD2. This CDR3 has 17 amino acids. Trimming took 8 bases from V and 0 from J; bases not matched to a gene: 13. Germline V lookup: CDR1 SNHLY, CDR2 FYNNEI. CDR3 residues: CASREGALAKSTDTQYF. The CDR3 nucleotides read TGTGCCAGCCGGGAGGGAGCACTAGCCAAAAGCACAGATACGCAGTATTTT.

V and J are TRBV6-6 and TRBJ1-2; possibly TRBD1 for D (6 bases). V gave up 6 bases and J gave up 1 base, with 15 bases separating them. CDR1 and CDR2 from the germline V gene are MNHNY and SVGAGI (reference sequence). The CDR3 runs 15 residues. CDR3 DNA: TGTGCCAGCAGACTAAGGAGCAGGGGTAACTATGGCTACACCTTC. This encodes CASRLRSRGNYGYTF.

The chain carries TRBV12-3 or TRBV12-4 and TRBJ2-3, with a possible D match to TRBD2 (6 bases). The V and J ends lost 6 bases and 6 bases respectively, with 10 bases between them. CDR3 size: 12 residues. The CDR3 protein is CASSNRGDTQYF. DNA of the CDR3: TGTGCCAGCAGCAATCGGGGGGATACGCAGTATTTT.

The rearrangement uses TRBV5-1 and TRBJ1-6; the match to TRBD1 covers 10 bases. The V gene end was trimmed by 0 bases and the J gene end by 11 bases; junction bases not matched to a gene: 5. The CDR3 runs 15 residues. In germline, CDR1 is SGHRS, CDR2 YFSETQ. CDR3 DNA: TGCGCCAGCAGCTTGGCGGGACAGGGGCGGGCACCCCTCCACTTT. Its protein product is CASSLAGQGRAPLHF. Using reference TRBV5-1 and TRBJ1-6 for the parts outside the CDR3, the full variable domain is KAGVTQTPRYLIKTRGQQVTLSCSPISGHRSVSWYQQTPGQGLQFLFEYFSETQRNKGNFPGRFSGRQFSNSRSEMNVSTLELGDSALYLCASSLAGQGRAPLHFGNGTRLTVT.

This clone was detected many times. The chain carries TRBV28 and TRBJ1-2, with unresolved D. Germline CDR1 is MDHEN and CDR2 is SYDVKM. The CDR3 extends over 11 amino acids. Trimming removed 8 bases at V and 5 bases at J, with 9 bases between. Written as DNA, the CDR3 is TGTGCCAGCCGTAGAATATATGGCTACACCTTC. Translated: CASRRIYGYTF.

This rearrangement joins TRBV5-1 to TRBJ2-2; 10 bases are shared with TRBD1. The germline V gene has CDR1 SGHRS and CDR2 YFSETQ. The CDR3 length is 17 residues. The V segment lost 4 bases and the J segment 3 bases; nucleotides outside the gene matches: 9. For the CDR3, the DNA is TGCGCCAGCAGCCCGAGGCGGGGGACAGGGGACACCGGGGAGCTGTTTTTT. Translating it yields CASSPRRGTGDTGELFF.

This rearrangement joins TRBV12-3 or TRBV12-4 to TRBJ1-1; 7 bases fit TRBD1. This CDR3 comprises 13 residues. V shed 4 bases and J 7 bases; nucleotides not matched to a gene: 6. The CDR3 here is CASSSNRQGEAFF. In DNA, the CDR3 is TGTGCCAGCAGTTCAAACCGACAGGGTGAAGCTTTCTTT.

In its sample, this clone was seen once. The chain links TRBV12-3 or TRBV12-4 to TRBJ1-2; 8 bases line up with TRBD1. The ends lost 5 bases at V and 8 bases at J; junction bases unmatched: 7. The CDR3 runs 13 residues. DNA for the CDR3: TGTGCCAGCAGTCACGACAGGGGAGGAGGCTACACCTTC. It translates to CASSHDRGGGYTF.

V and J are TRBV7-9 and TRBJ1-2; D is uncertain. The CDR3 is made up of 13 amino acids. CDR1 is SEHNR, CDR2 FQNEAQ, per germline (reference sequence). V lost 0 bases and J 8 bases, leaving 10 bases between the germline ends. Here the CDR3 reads CASSLAAGFGYTF. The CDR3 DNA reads TGTGCCAGCAGCTTAGCGGCCGGGTTCGGCTACACCTTC.